This TCR beta chain is drawn from a study of cytomegalovirus exposure and HLA in healthy donors. Trimming stripped 5 bases from V and 11 bases from J, with 16 bases between. Germline assignment: CDR1 MDHEN and CDR2 SYDVKM. This CDR3 is 13 amino acids long. Concerning this clone: Its cognate antigen is unknown.

Study-wide results and limits: The authors listed around 150 TCR beta chains as cytomegalovirus-associated.

Vbeta (60) and Jbeta (13) primers were used in the PCR. TCRdb's copy holds only in-frame clones and misses some; the assay was immunoSEQ multiplex PCR. The table records 90,000 to 150,000 clones, 75% of them present only once. The donors were healthy bone marrow donors. Specimen: PBMCs. The TCR sequence derives from a woman aged 35 to 49 in good health and CMV-seropositive. The chain combines TRBV28 with TRBJ1-5; tentatively, D is TRBD1 (5 bases). This chain's CDR3 is CASSAGGEVAQHF. CDR3 DNA: TGTGCCAGCAGTGCGGGGGGGGAGGTCGCCCAGCATTTT.